This TCR beta chain was sequenced for a study of blood T cells in healthy people across ages. Study-wide points: In older individuals, TCR beta diversity per million T cells was lower, falling roughly linearly with age. It was not possible, with unsorted PBMCs, to conclusively compare naive and antigen-experienced cells.

Trimming took 3 bases from V and 0 from J, leaving 13 bases between them. This CDR3 region has 16 residues. Germline-derived CDR1 and CDR2 are ENHRY and SYGVKD. A J-beta primer mix and a sample-barcoded 5' primer were used in a second PCR of about 7 to 12 cycles. TCRdb analysed the 5' RACE reads with MiXCR anew, one entry per CDR3 protein. The table lists about 2 million distinct CDR3 sequences, just under 50% of them singletons. As for this clonotype: Its target is unknown.

A minimum of 5 micrograms of total RNA was extracted per sample. Sequenced material: blood. This clonotype was sampled from a woman in her forties in good health. The rearrangement links TRBV10-3 to TRBJ2-3; maybe TRBD2 (6 bases). The CDR3 spells CAISDSGGGSTDTQYF. In nucleotides, the CDR3 is TGTGCCATCAGTGATTCTGGTGGGGGGAGCACAGATACGCAGTATTTT.